The 32 T cell receptor beta chains below come from one sample, sequenced in a study of T cell responses to AZD1222 COVID-19 vaccine. TCRdb keeps only in-frame clones here, not all; method: immunoSEQ multiplex PCR. The data contain 95,000 to 100,000 clones, almost 90% of them seen just once; the ten biggest clones take up about a quarter. The source material was peripheral blood, sampled on day 0 of AZD1222 vaccination. All receptors derive from an adult in good health.

This clone occurred once. The chain couples TRBV6-2 or TRBV6-3 to TRBJ2-2; possible D gene TRBD2, 6 bases. Germline V gives CDR1 MNHEY, CDR2 SVGEGT. The CDR3 spans 17 residues. V lost 4 bases to trimming and J lost 5 bases, with 20 bases between them. The CDR3 nucleotides are TGTGCCAGCAGTTTGGCAAGGGACTCTACTGTAACCGGGGAGCTGTTTTTT. Translated: CASSLARDSTVTGELFF.

The chain couples TRBV18 to TRBJ1-5; possibly TRBD1 for D (5 bases). V shed 6 bases and J shed 5 bases, with 23 bases lying between them. The CDR3 runs to 17 residues. Germline V lookup: CDR1 KGHSH, CDR2 LQKENI. The CDR3 coding sequence is TGTGCCAGCTCTCTACGGGGGAGTGCCCTTTCTTATCAGCCCCAGCATTTT. This sequence encodes CASSLRGSALSYQPQHF.

The CDR3 reads CASSLGVYQAGELFF. The CDR3 nucleotides are TGTGCCAGCAGCTTAGGTGTGTACCAGGCCGGGGAGCTGTTTTTT. The genes are TRBV7-2 and TRBJ2-2, with D uncertain. V lost 1 base to trimming and J lost 6 bases, with 12 bases between them. The CDR3 has 15 amino acids. CDR1 and CDR2 (germline): SGHTA, FQGNSA.

The J gene is TRBJ2-7, the V gene TRBV7-2; 8 bases match TRBD1. The CDR3 extends over 13 amino acids. The germline CDR1 and CDR2 sequences are SGHTA and FQGNSA. V was clipped by 6 bases and J by 5 bases; unmatched bases: 6. The CDR3 protein is CASSLAGGNEQYF. Written as DNA, the CDR3 is TGTGCCAGCAGTTTGGCAGGGGGCAACGAGCAGTACTTC.

Written as DNA, the CDR3 is TGTGCCAGCAGCCCGCAGGGATATAATGAGCAGTTCTTC. Translating it yields CASSPQGYNEQFF. V is TRBV7-3 and J is TRBJ2-1, with TRBD1 as a possible D gene (5 bases). With 5 bases removed from V and 7 bases from J, the gap between germline ends came to 12 bases. CDR1 and CDR2 (germline): SGHTA, FQGTGA. The CDR3 sequence is 13 residues long.

This chain joins TRBV10-3 and TRBJ2-5; 8 bases agree with TRBD1. This CDR3 has 14 amino acids. CDR1 is ENHRY and CDR2 is SYGVKD in the germline V gene. Trimming took 0 bases from V and 3 from J; bases not matched to a gene: 0. CDR3 nucleotides: TGTGCCATCAGTGAGTCGACAGGGGAAGAGACCCAGTACTTC. Its translation is CAISESTGEETQYF.

The chain uses TRBV15 and TRBJ2-7; TRBD1 aligns across 8 bases. This CDR3 comprises 13 residues. Trimming at V came to 4 bases and at J to 5 bases, leaving 4 bases not matched to a gene. Germline V lookup: CDR1 LNHNV, CDR2 YYDKDF (reference sequence). The CDR3 coding sequence is TGTGCCACCAGCACCGGACAGGGAAACGAGCAGTACTTC. Protein product: CATSTGQGNEQYF.

The V gene is TRBV5-6, the J gene TRBJ2-7; no firm D call. Germline values: CDR1 SGHDT, CDR2 YYEEEE. V was shortened by 1 base and J by 5 bases, with 25 bases between the two germline ends. This CDR3 is 18 amino acids long. CDR3 sequence reads: CASSLSRGRAATLDEQYF. The CDR3 region has the DNA TGTGCCAGCAGCTTGTCAAGAGGAAGGGCCGCAACCCTTGACGAGCAGTACTTC.

V gene TRBV6-5 combines with J gene TRBJ2-1, with TRBD2 matching 10 bases. This CDR3 is built from 16 residues. J gave up 5 bases and V 3 bases, and 7 bases lay outside the gene matches. CDR1 MNHEY and CDR2 SVGAGI come from the germline V gene. The CDR3 sequence is CASSYSGRTYDNEQFF. The DNA of the CDR3 is TGTGCCAGCAGTTATAGCGGGAGGACATATGACAATGAGCAGTTCTTC.

J is TRBJ1-1 and V is TRBV9; 10 bases are a match to TRBD1. V was clipped by 4 bases and J by 11 bases; unmatched bases: 5. CDR1 is SGDLS and CDR2 is YYNGEE in the germline V gene. This CDR3 is 12 amino acids long. CDR3 nucleotide sequence: TGTGCCAGCAGCCAAGGGGGACAGGGGGCTTTCTTT. Amino acid sequence: CASSQGGQGAFF. Full variable domain (missing parts from reference TRBV9 and TRBJ1-1): DSGVTQTPKHLITATGQRVTLRCSPRSGDLSVYWYQQSLDQGLQFLIQYYNGEERAKGNILERFSAQQFPDLHSELNLSSLELGDSALYFCASSQGGQGAFFGQGTRLTVV.

This chain connects TRBV24-1 to TRBJ2-3; D is unresolved. The V gene's germline CDR1 is KGHDR and CDR2 SFDVKD. The CDR3 spans 16 residues. V lost 2 bases, J lost 2 bases, and 13 bases lay in between. CDR3 DNA sequence: TGTGCCACCAGTGATTCGGCCACCAAAATCACAGATACGCAGTATTTT. It is translated as CATSDSATKITDTQYF.

CDR3 in DNA: TGTGCCAGCAGCCATAGTAGCGGGAGCTCCTACAATGAGCAGTTCTTC. It yields the protein CASSHSSGSSYNEQFF. The chain has TRBV7-2 and TRBJ2-1; 9 bases are a match to TRBD2. The CDR3 spans 16 residues. Trimming cost V 5 bases and J 0 bases; bases outside gene matches: 5. The V gene's germline CDR1 is SGHTA and CDR2 FQGNSA.

The rearrangement joins TRBV4-3 to TRBJ1-5; 8 positions match TRBD1. Germline V lookup: CDR1 LGHNA, CDR2 YSLEER. V dropped 0 bases and J dropped 6; count of bases not matched to a gene: 13. The length of the CDR3 is 18 residues. The DNA of the CDR3 is TGCGCCAGCAGCCAAGATGCCGACAGGGGTTGGGAGCCTCAGCCCCAGCATTTT. Translating gives CASSQDADRGWEPQPQHF.

The V gene is TRBV28, the J gene TRBJ1-5; no firm D call. Germline-derived CDR1 and CDR2 are MDHEN and SYDVKM. V gave up 1 base and J gave up 5 bases, with 3 bases separating them. This CDR3 is 12 amino acids long. The CDR3 sequence is CASSLSYQPQHF. The DNA of the CDR3 is TGTGCCAGCAGTTTATCTTATCAGCCCCAGCATTTT. Full variable domain (remainder filled in from reference TRBV28 and TRBJ1-5): DVKVTQSSRYLVKRTGEKVFLECVQDMDHENMFWYRQDPGLGLRLIYFSYDVKMKEKGDIPEGYSVSREKKERFSLILESASTNQTSMYLCASSLSYQPQHFGDGTRLSIL.

The V and J genes are TRBV28 and TRBJ2-3; 7 nucleotides align to TRBD2. This CDR3 contains 14 residues. J was trimmed by 1 base and V by 10 bases; bases with no gene match: 8. Per the germline V gene, CDR1 is MDHEN and CDR2 is SYDVKM. CDR3: CATQPGGRTDTQYF. CDR3 sequence (DNA): TGTGCCACGCAACCGGGGGGTCGCACAGATACGCAGTATTTT.

The chain recombines TRBV7-9 with TRBJ1-4; D gene uncertain. V was trimmed by 8 bases and J by 6 bases, leaving 25 bases between them. The CDR3 loop spans 17 amino acids. The germline gives CDR1 SEHNR, CDR2 FQNEAQ (reference sequence). CDR3 nucleotide sequence: TGTGCCAGCGCAGCCAGCCCTCCGGCAGAAGTTTATGAAAAACTGTTTTTT. It codes for CASAASPPAEVYEKLFF.

The chain employs TRBV5-1 and TRBJ2-5; no definite D call. This CDR3 has 13 residues. V was trimmed by 0 bases and J by 5 bases, leaving 8 bases between them. Per germline, CDR1 SGHRS and CDR2 YFSETQ. Here the CDR3 DNA reads TGCGCCAGCAGCTTGGGGGTCGGGGAGACCCAGTACTTC. As protein: CASSLGVGETQYF.

The V and J genes are TRBV2 and TRBJ1-1, with 11 nucleotides matching TRBD1. The CDR3 covers 17 residues. In germline, CDR1 is SNHLY, CDR2 FYNNEI. Unmatched junction bases numbered 7, after V lost 4 bases and J lost 0 bases. This CDR3 reads CASSVGRTGGLNTEAFF. CDR3 nucleotides: TGTGCCAGCAGTGTAGGCCGGACAGGGGGCCTGAACACTGAAGCTTTCTTT.

The chain carries TRBV9 and TRBJ1-3; 7 bases fit TRBD1. From germline, CDR1 is SGDLS and CDR2 YYNGEE. The CDR3 length is 15 residues. The trim removed 0 bases at V and 4 bases at J, leaving 4 bases unmatched. CDR3 nucleotides: TGTGCCAGCAGCGTAGAACAGGGGCGGGGAAACACCATATATTTT. This codes for CASSVEQGRGNTIYF.

The V call is TRBV28, the J call TRBJ1-1; weak D call: TRBD1 (6 bases). Deletions cut 7 bases from V and 7 bases from J, with 16 bases between. Germline CDR1 reads MDHEN; CDR2 reads SYDVKM. The CDR3 runs 13 residues. The CDR3 protein is CASKGGAYGEAFF. CDR3 nucleotides: TGTGCCAGCAAGGGGGGGGCTTATGGTGAAGCTTTCTTT.

This rearrangement joins TRBV5-1 to TRBJ1-4, with D possibly being TRBD1 (5 bases). The CDR3 runs 14 residues. V lost 3 bases and J 6 bases, leaving 12 bases between the germline ends. Germline V gene lookup returns CDR1 SGHRS and CDR2 YFSETQ. CDR3 DNA: TGCGCCAGCAGCTGGCAGGGAGGGGATGAAAAACTGTTTTTT. As protein: CASSWQGGDEKLFF.

A single count supports this clone. This sequence joins TRBV19 and TRBJ1-6; D unclear. Per germline, CDR1 LNHDA and CDR2 SQIVND (reference sequence). V dropped 3 bases and J dropped 10 bases, with 16 bases sitting between them. CDR3 length: 15 amino acids. CDR3 nucleotides: TGTGCCAGTAGTATCGGTCTGGGCTCAGGATCACCCCTCCACTTT. This encodes CASSIGLGSGSPLHF.

Remarks on this clone: Different DNA sequences within this sample yield the same CDR3. The V gene is TRBV7-9, the J gene TRBJ1-2, with a tentative D call TRBD1 (6 bases). With 5 bases removed from V and 6 bases from J, the gap between germline ends came to 10 bases. CDR1 is SEHNR, CDR2 FQNEAQ, per germline (reference sequence). The CDR3 extends over 12 amino acids. The CDR3 protein is CASSPTGDGYTF. CDR3 DNA sequence: TGTGCCAGCAGCCCGACAGGTGATGGCTACACCTTC. The full variable domain, in which reference TRBV7-9 and TRBJ1-2 provide the parts outside the CDR3, is DTGVSQNPRHKITKRGQNVTFRCDPISEHNRLYWYRQTLGQGPEFLTYFQNEAQLEKSRLLSDRFSAERPKGSFSTLEIQRTEQGDSAMYLCASSPTGDGYTFGSGTRLTVV.

The rearrangement joins TRBV3-1 (or the pseudogene TRBV3-2) to TRBJ2-3, with D possibly matching TRBD2 (5 bases). V was pared by 3 bases and J by 0 bases, with 7 bases between. The CDR3 loop spans 14 amino acids. Germline CDR1 LGHDT, CDR2 YNNKEL (reference sequence). The DNA for the CDR3 is TGTGCCAGCAGCCAGCGGACTAGCACAGATACGCAGTATTTT. Its translation is CASSQRTSTDTQYF.

The V call is TRBV5-1, the J call TRBJ2-5; 10 bases map to TRBD2. CDR3 length: 14 amino acids. Germline assignment: CDR1 SGHRS and CDR2 YFSETQ. V trimming: 6 bases; J trimming: 2 bases; junction bases outside the gene matches: 4. The CDR3 protein is CASNPAGGQETQYF. CDR3 DNA: TGCGCCAGCAACCCAGCGGGAGGGCAAGAGACCCAGTACTTC.

This clone came up once. The junction departs from the called germline gene at one end, perhaps through a read error. The rearrangement links TRBV6-1 to TRBJ2-5, with D maybe TRBD2 (5 bases). CDR1 and CDR2 from the germline V gene are MNHNS and SASEGT. CDR3 length: 12 residues. CDR3 nucleotide sequence: TGTGCCAGCAGCGAAGGAGGAGAGACCCAGTACTTC. This sequence encodes CASSEGGETQYF.

The chain links TRBV27 to TRBJ1-2; TRBD1 matches 10 bases. Germline CDR1 is MNHEY and CDR2 is SMNVEV (reference sequence). CDR3 length equals 16 residues. Trimming removed 3 bases from V and 7 bases from J; junction bases left unmatched: 11. CDR3 bases: TGTGCCAGCAGTTTTCAACCGGGACAGGGGTTCGGTGGCTACACCTTC. Its protein is CASSFQPGQGFGGYTF.

The V and J genes are TRBV27 and TRBJ2-7, with 10 bases aligning to TRBD2. Trimming at V came to 5 bases and at J to 3 bases, leaving 7 bases not matched to a gene. CDR1 is MNHEY, CDR2 SMNVEV, per germline (reference sequence). This CDR3 comprises 15 residues. The CDR3 bases are TGTGCCAGCAGTCCCTTAGCGGGAGGCCACTACGAGCAGTACTTC. It yields the protein CASSPLAGGHYEQYF.

The V and J genes are TRBV2 and TRBJ2-7; D is possibly TRBD2 (6 bases). The V end lost 5 bases, the J end lost 7 bases, and 9 bases lay between the germline ends. Germline CDR1 and CDR2: SNHLY and FYNNEI. There are 11 residues in the CDR3. The CDR3 is CASSYAGEQYF. The CDR3, as DNA: TGTGCCAGCAGTTATGCGGGGGAGCAGTACTTC.

The chain recombines TRBV14 with TRBJ2-6; D is uncertain. The CDR3 totals 18 residues. The germline gives CDR1 SGHDN, CDR2 FVKESK. With 2 bases removed from V and 3 bases from J, the gap between germline ends came to 17 bases. The CDR3 here is CASSQIVRVGFGANVLTF. CDR3 nucleotides: TGTGCCAGCAGCCAAATCGTTCGGGTAGGCTTTGGGGCCAACGTCCTGACTTTC.

This chain connects TRBV10-3 to TRBJ2-7; a possible D gene is TRBD2 (5 bases). The germline V and J ends were trimmed by 5 bases and 6 bases, with 14 bases remaining between them. CDR1 and CDR2 (germline): ENHRY, SYGVKD. This CDR3 has 13 residues. The CDR3: CAISMDSPREQYF. Written as DNA, the CDR3 is TGTGCCATCAGTATGGACTCCCCCCGCGAGCAGTACTTC.

The V call is TRBV12-3 or TRBV12-4, the J call TRBJ2-7; TRBD2 matches 7 bases. The CDR3 is made up of 13 amino acids. V lost 6 bases and J lost 2; bases outside the gene matches: 4. CDR3 DNA sequence: TGTGCCAGCAGACAAACTAGCGCCTACGAGCAGTACTTC. Protein product: CASRQTSAYEQYF.